This T cell receptor beta chain was recovered during a study of somatic reversion in DOCK8 deficiency (dated by TCRdb to 2018 to 2021). With respect to the entire study: T cell receptor beta repertoires were compared among DOCK8-deficient patients, DOCK8-revertant patients and healthy volunteers. The study set out to investigate how, in DOCK8 deficiency, somatic reversion of pathogenic DOCK8 variants alters lymphocyte differentiation and function. The DOCK8-deficient patients included in the study had been previously reported. Overall results and qualifications from the work: The methods did not specify, sample by sample, whether the source material for each sample was whole blood or PBMCs.

Inclusive of the bounding cysteine and phenylalanine, the CDR3 is 16 residues long. Left in the record is the CDR3 DNA by itself, 48 bases read in frame from the first base. Via the germline V gene, CDR1 is SGDLS and CDR2 YYNGEE. V loses 0 bases, J loses 1 base, and the germline ends lie 11 bases apart. Libraries were constructed by multiplex PCR. One-step amplicon PCR with EuroClonality-NGS primers was used to generate TRB libraries from roughly 98 ng genomic DNA. TRB amplicons were sequenced on Illumina MiSeq instruments with 2 x 250 bp version 2 chemistry. The published analysis was carried out like this. IMGT/HighV-QUEST was the tool used for both primary TRB sequence analysis and V(D)J annotation. VDJtools was used to assess repertoire diversity and composition after nonfunctional clones were removed and samples were downsampled for comparisons between samples. Using fastp trimming at Q25 and MiXCR clonotype assembly, TCRdb reanalyzed the public sequencing data and kept in-frame beta chains. CDR3 protein sequences are deduplicated, and each keeps its most common genes and DNA. None of the V and J calls come from the authors' own analysis; TCRdb made them. Within this sample are about 2,600 distinct CDR3 sequences, with about 25% of them counted one time only. 8% to 10% of the sample goes to the ten largest clones.

Blood for healthy controls was obtained from volunteer donors provided by blood services in Australia and France. Genomic DNA for TCR repertoire analysis was isolated either from whole blood samples or from PBMCs. This clonotype was counted once. What antigen it recognizes has not been identified. No base quality information exists; no much larger clone differs at one position. A single read offers scant evidence. The receptor was derived from a human donor in good health. The chain was built from TRBV9 and TRBJ1-3; TRBD1 might be the D gene, on 5 matching bases. The specimen sequenced was peripheral blood. In nucleotide form, the sequence is TGTGCCAGCAGCGTAGACGGGACCCGATCTGGAAACACCATATATTTT. Protein translation: CASSVDGTRSGNTIYF.